This T cell receptor (beta chain) was sequenced for a study of T cells after yellow fever vaccination. Overall study context: Those fractions that held only low numbers of cells were prepared using the SMART-Seq v4 Ultra Low Input RNA kit.

TCRdb re-called the 5' RACE reads through MiXCR, storing one row per CDR3 protein. The table has hundreds of thousands of distinct CDR3 sequences, approximately 3.8% seen once; the top ten hold about 20%. The CDR3 is made up of 17 amino acids. V lost 1 base and J 5 bases, leaving 18 bases between the germline ends. The germline gives CDR1 LGHNA, CDR2 YSLEER. This clonotype has ten or more counts. Antigen specificity is unknown. Broader study findings: Clonotypes found in both CD4 and CD8 compartments made up a small share. Weaker in magnitude, the secondary response showed a faster peak on day 5 versus 15.

Material: PBMCs, obtained on the day of the yellow fever booster vaccination. The V call is TRBV4-3, the J call TRBJ1-3; no clear D gene. The source of this sequence is a young man who received the YFV17D yellow fever vaccine. CDR3 region: CASSQASSPVPRNTIYF. The CDR3, as DNA: TGCGCCAGCAGCCAAGCTTCATCCCCAGTTCCCCGAAACACCATATATTTT.